This TCR beta chain was profiled in a study of T cells expressing NK-cell markers. One entry per CDR3 protein, without DNA, is what TCRdb gives after re-calling the 5' RACE reads. This sample contains 150,000 to 200,000 distinct CDR3 sequences. Turning to this clonotype: Its antigen is not identified.

Overall study results and limits: Whether expanded NKG2C+ T cell clones were HCMV-specific remained unclear.

The CDR3 consists of 12 residues. Germline loops: CDR1 SQVTM, CDR2 ANQGSEA. The sequenced material came from blood T cells: a sorted CD56 or NKG2C T cell subset, CD4+ or CD8+ T cells, or bulk PBMC T cells (not recorded which). This sequence was found in a man between 18 and 69 years old in good health. V gene TRBV29-1 combines with J gene TRBJ1-4; TCRdb's assignment of TRBD1 cannot be checked, as there is no DNA. CDR3 protein: CSVRARGDQLFF.